The present T cell receptor beta chain was sequenced within a study of OX40 agonist ivuxolimab in advanced cancers. Study-wide results and caveats: The study observed clonal expansion of CD4+ and CD8+ blood T cells by week 6 at 0.1 to 3.0 mg/kg.

Blood was sampled at baseline, cycle 4 day 1, and cycle 7 day 1. CDR1 is SGHTA, CDR2 FQGTGA, per germline. There are 14 residues in the CDR3. Comment on this clone: The antigen is not known. The junction shows a germline mismatch at one end, possibly a read error.

Generated by immunoSEQ multiplex PCR, the TCRdb table keeps only in-frame clones and is missing some. The data contain about 64,000 clones, approximately 90% of them singletons. Source: CD4+ or CD8+ T cells sorted from blood, taken in a trial of the OX40 agonist ivuxolimab. The receptor comes from an adult with an advanced solid tumor such as melanoma, head and neck, liver or kidney cancer. V is TRBV7-3 and J is TRBJ2-2; D is unclear. The CDR3 DNA is TGTGCCAGCAGTCCCGGACCGAACGCCGGGGAGCTGTTTTTT. It translates to CASSPGPNAGELFF.